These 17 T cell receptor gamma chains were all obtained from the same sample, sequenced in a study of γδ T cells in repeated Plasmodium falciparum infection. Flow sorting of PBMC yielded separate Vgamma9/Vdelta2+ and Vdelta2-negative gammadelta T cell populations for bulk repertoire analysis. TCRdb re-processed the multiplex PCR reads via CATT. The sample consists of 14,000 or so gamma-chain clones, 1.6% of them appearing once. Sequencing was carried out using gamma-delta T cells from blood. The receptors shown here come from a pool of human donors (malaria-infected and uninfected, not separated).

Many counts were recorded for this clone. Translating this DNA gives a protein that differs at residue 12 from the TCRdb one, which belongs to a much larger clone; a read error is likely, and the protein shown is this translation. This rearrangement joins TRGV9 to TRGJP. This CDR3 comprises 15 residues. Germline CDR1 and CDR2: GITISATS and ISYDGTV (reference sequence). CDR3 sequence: CALWEVELGKKSKVF. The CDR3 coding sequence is TGTGCCTTGTGGGAGGTGGAGTTGGGCAAAAAAAGCAAGGTATTT.

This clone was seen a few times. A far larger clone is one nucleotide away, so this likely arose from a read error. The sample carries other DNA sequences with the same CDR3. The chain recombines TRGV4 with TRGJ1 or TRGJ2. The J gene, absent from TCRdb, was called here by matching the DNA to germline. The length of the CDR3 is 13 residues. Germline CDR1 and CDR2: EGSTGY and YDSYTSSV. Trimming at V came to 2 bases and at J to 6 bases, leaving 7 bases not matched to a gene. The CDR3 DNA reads TGTGCCACCTGGGATGTGGTGCGTTATAAGAAACTCTTT. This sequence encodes CATWDVVRYKKLF.

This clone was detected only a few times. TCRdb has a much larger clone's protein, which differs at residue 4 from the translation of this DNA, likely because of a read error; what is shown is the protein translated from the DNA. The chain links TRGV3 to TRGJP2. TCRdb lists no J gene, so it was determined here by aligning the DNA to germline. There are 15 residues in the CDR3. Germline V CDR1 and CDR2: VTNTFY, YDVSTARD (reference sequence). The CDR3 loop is CATRDSEGSDWIKTF. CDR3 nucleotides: TGTGCCACCAGGGACTCTGAAGGTAGTGATTGGATCAAGACGTTT.

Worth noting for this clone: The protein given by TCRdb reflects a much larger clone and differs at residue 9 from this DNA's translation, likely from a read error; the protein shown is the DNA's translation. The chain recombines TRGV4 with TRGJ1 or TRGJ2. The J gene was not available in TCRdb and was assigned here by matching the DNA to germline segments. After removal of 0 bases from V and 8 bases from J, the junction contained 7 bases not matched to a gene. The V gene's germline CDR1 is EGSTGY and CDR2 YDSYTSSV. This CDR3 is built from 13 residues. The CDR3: CATWDGPRDKKLF. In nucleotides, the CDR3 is TGTGCCACCTGGGATGGGCCAAGGGATAAGAAACTCTTT.

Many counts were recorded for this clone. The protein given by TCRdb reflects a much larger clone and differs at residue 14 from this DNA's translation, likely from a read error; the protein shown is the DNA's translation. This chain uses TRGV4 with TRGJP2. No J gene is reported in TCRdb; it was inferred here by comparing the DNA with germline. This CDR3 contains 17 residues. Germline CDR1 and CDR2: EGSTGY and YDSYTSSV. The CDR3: CATWAHHPRSSDWTKTF. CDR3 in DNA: TGTGCCACCTGGGCCCATCATCCACGTAGTAGTGATTGGACCAAGACGTTT.

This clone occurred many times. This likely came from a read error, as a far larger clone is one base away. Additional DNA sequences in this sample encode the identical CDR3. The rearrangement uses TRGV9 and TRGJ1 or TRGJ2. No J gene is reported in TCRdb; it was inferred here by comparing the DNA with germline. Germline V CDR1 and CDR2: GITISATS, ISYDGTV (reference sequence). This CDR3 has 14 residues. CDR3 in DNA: TGTGCCCTGTGGGAGGTCCAAAATTATTATAAGAAACTCTTT. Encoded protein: CALWEVQNYYKKLF.

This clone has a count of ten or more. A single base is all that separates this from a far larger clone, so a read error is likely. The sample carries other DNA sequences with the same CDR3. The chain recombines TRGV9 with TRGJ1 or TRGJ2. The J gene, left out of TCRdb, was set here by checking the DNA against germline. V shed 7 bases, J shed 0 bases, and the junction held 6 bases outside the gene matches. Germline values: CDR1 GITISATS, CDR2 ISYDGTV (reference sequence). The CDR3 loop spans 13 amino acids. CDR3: CALCRPNYYKKLF. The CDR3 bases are TGTGCCTTGTGTCGGCCGAATTATTATAAGAAACTCTTT.

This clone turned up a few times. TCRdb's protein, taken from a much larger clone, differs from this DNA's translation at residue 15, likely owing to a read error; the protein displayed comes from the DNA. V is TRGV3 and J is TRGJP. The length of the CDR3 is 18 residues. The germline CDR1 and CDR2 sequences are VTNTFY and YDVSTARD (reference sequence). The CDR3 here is CATWDVSTQELGKKVKVF. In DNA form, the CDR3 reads TGTGCCACCTGGGACGTGTCAACGCAAGAGTTGGGCAAAAAAGTCAAGGTATTT.

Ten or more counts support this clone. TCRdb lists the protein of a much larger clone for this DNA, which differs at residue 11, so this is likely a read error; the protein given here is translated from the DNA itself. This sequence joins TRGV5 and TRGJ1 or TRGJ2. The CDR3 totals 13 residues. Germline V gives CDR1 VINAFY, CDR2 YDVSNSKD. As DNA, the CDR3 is TGTGCCACCTGGGACAGGCCTTTCGATAAGGAACTCTTT. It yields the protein CATWDRPFDKELF.

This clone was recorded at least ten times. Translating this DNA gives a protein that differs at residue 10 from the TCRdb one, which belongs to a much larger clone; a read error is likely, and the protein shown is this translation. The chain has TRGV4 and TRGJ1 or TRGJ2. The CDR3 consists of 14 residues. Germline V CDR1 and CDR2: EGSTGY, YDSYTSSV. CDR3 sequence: CATWDGFYYFKKLF. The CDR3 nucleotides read TGTGCCACCTGGGATGGGTTCTATTATTTTAAGAAACTCTTT.

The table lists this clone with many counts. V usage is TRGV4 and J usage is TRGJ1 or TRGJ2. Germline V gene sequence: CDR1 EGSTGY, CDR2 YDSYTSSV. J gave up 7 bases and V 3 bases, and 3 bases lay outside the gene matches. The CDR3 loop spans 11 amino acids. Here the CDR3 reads CATWDQYKKLF. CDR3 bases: TGTGCCACCTGGGATCAGTATAAGAAACTCTTT.

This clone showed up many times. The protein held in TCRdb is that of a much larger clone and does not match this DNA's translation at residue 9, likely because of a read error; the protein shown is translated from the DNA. CDR3 residues: CALWAQGESGKKIKVF. Here the CDR3 DNA reads TGTGCCTTGTGGGCCCAAGGTGAGTCGGGCAAAAAAATCAAGGTATTT. The chain couples TRGV9 to TRGJP. The germline V gene encodes CDR1 GITISATS and CDR2 ISYDGTV (reference sequence). This CDR3 has 16 amino acids.

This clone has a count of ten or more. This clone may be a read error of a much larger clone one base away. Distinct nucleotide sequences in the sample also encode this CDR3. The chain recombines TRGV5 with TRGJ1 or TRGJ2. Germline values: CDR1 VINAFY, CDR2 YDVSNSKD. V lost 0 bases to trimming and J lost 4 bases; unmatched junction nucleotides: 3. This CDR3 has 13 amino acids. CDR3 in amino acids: CATWDRRYYKKLF. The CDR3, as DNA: TGTGCCACCTGGGACAGGCGATATTATAAGAAACTCTTT.

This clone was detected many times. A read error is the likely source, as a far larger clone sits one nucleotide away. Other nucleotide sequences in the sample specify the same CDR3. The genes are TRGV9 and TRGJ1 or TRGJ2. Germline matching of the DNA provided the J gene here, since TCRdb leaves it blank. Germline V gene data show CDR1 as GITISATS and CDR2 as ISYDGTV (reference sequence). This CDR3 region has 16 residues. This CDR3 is CALWEARKFYYYKKLF. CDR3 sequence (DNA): TGTGCCCTGTGGGAGGCCCGGAAGTTCTATTATTATAAGAAACTCTTT.

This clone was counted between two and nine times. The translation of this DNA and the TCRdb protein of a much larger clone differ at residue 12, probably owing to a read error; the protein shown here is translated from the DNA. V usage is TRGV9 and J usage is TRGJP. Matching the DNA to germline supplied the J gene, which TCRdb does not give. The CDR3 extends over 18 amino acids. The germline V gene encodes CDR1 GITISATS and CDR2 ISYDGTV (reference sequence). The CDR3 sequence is CALWEVSPQELSKKIKVF. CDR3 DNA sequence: TGTGCCTTGTGGGAGGTGTCCCCTCAAGAGTTGAGCAAAAAAATCAAGGTATTT.

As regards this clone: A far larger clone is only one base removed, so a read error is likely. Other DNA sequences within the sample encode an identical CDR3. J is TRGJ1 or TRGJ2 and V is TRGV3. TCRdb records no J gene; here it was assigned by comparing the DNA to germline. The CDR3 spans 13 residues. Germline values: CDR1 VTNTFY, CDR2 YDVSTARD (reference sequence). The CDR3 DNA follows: TGTGCAACCTGGGACACCAATTATTATAAGAAACTCTTT. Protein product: CATWDTNYYKKLF.

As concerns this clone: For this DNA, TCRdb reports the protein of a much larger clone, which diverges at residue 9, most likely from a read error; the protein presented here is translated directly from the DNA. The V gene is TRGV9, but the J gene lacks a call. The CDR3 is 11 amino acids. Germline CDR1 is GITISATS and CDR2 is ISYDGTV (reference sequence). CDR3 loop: CALWVALKELF. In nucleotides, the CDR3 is TGTGCCTTGTGGGTTGCCTTAAAGGAACTCTTT.